This T cell receptor beta chain was sequenced during a study of post-analysis software for immune sequencing data. About the research overall: As for disease course, relapsing-remitting, secondary progressive and progressive-relapsing multiple sclerosis were all included. Study results and caveats: Strong same-batch co-clustering of samples appeared with F measure clustering. About 5 TRBV segments appeared more often in patients than in controls, and TRBV5-6, TRBV5-1 and TRBV20-1 were among these. Relative to controls, patients with multiple sclerosis showed significantly lower normalized Chao1 diversity.

Included in the TCR beta cDNA libraries were unique molecular identifiers. Input of roughly 1 to 11 million T cells yielded hundreds of thousands of cDNA molecules. TCRdb passed the PCR reads through MiXCR, listing each CDR3 protein once. The sample has hundreds of thousands of distinct CDR3 sequences, roughly 58% seen once; the top ten hold 4.6%. The germline CDR1 and CDR2 sequences are SQVTM and ANQGSEA. The CDR3 runs to 13 residues. Trimming shortened V by 3 bases and J by 3 bases, and 10 bases separated the two germline ends. Concerning this clonotype: The target antigen is unknown.

The clonotype was recovered from a girl aged 5 to 17 with multiple sclerosis. The sample consisted of blood. The chain employs TRBV29-1 and TRBJ2-3; possible D gene TRBD1, 5 bases. CDR3 nucleotides: TGCAGCGTTGACTACAGGTGGACAGATACGCAGTATTTT. It codes for CSVDYRWTDTQYF.